This T cell receptor beta chain was sequenced during a study of cytomegalovirus exposure and HLA in healthy donors. In germline, CDR1 is SNHLY, CDR2 FYNNEI. Trimming stripped 4 bases from V and 5 bases from J, with 9 bases between. This CDR3 has 13 residues. The study ran its PCR with 60 Vbeta and 13 Jbeta primers. The repertoire was sequenced with immunoSEQ multiplex PCR; TCRdb's copy has only in-frame clones and lacks some. Among more than 120,000 clones listed, 65% to 85% were seen once. Sequenced input: PBMCs. V is TRBV2 and J is TRBJ1-5; D may be TRBD1 (6 bases). The receptor was derived from a male donor in good health and CMV-seronegative. The CDR3 sequence: CASSVWGHQPQHF. The CDR3 nucleotides are TGTGCCAGCAGTGTGTGGGGGCATCAGCCCCAGCATTTT. Based on the CDR3 plus reference TRBV2 and TRBJ1-5, the full variable domain is EPEVTQTPSHQVTQMGQEVILRCVPISNHLYFYWYRQILGQKVEFLVSFYNNEISEKSEIFDDQFSVERPDGSNFTLKIRSTKLEDSAMYFCASSVWGHQPQHFGDGTRLSIL.